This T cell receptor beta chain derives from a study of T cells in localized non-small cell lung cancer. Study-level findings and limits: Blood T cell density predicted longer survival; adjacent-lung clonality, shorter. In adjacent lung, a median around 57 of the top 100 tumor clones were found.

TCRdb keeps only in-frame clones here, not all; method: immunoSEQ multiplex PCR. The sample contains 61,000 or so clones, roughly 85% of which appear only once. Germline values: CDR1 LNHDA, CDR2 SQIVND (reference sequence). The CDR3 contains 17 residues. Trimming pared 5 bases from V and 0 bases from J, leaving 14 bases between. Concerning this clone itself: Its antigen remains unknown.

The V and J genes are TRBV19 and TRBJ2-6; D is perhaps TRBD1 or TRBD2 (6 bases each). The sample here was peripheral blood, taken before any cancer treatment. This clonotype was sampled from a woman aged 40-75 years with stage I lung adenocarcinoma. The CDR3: CASSGGHGSSGANVLTF. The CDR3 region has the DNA TGTGCCAGTAGTGGGGGACACGGGAGCTCTGGGGCCAACGTCCTGACTTTC.